This TCR beta chain stems from a study of shared clonotypes between healthy human individuals. At deep level, the assay was performed. A 200 ng quantity of DNA, 25,000 to 30,000 T cell genomes, went into the sorted-subset replicate PCRs. The repertoire was sequenced with immunoSEQ multiplex PCR; TCRdb's copy has only in-frame clones and lacks some. Of under 80,000 clones listed, roughly three fifths were seen once; the top ten hold 51%. CDR3 length: 15 residues. Trimming left V 5 bases short and J 2 bases short, with 15 bases between. Germline V gives CDR1 SNHLY, CDR2 FYNNEI. Specimen: memory CD8+ T cells sorted from blood. Subset specified: CD45RO+ cells pooled with CCR7-negative TemRA cells. This chain joins TRBV2 and TRBJ1-1; a weak D match, TRBD1 (6 bases). This TCR derives from a man between 25 and 39 years old in good health. The CDR3 sequence is CASSIQQGINTEAFF. The CDR3 DNA reads TGTGCCAGCAGTATACAACAGGGAATCAACACTGAAGCTTTCTTT. The full variable domain, its missing parts supplied by reference TRBV2 and TRBJ1-1, is EPEVTQTPSHQVTQMGQEVILRCVPISNHLYFYWYRQILGQKVEFLVSFYNNEISEKSEIFDDQFSVERPDGSNFTLKIRSTKLEDSAMYFCASSIQQGINTEAFFGQGTRLTVV.